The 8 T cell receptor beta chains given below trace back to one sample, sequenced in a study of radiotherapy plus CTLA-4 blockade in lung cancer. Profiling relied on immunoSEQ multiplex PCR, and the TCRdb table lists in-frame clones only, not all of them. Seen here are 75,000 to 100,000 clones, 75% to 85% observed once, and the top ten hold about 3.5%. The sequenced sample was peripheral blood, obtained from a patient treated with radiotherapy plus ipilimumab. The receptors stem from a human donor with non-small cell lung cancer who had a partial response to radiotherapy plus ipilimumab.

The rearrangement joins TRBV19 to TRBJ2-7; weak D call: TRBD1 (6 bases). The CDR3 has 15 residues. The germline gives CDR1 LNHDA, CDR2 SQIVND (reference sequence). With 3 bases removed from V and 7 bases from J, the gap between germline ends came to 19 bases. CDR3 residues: CASSIRTDPPGEQYF. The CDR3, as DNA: TGTGCCAGTAGTATCCGGACAGATCCTCCGGGGGAGCAGTACTTC.

The CDR3 DNA sequence: TGTGCCAGCAGTTCCCCGTTGGGGAGATACTCCTACGAGCAGTACTTC. It yields the protein CASSSPLGRYSYEQYF. This chain joins TRBV27 and TRBJ2-7; tentative D call: TRBD2 (5 bases). Germline assignment: CDR1 MNHEY and CDR2 SMNVEV (reference sequence). The CDR3 totals 16 residues. Trimming removed 4 bases at V and 0 bases at J, with 16 bases between.

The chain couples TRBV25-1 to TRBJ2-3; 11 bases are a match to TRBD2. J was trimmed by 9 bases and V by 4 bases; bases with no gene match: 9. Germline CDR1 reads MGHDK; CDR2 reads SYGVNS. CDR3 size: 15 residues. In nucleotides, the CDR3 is TGTGCCAGCAGTGGGCTAGCGGGAGGCCTCATAACGCAGTATTTT. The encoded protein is CASSGLAGGLITQYF. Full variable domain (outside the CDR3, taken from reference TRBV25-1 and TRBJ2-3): EADIYQTPRYLVIGTGKKITLECSQTMGHDKMYWYQQDPGMELHLIHYSYGVNSTEKGDLSSESTVSRIRTEHFPLTLESARPSHTSQYLCASSGLAGGLITQYFGPGTRLTVL.

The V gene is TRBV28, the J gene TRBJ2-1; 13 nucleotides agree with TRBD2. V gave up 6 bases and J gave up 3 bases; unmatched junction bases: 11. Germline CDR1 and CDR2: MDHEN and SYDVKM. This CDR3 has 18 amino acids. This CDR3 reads CASRGPGTSGTVYNEQFF. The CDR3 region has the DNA TGTGCCAGCAGAGGACCCGGGACTAGCGGGACCGTCTACAATGAGCAGTTCTTC.

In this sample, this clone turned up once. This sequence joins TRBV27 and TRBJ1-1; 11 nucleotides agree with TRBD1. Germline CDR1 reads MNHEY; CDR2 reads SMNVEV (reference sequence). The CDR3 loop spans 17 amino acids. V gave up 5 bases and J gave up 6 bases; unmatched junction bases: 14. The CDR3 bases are TGTGCCAGCAGTGGGAGGACAGGGGGCCCCGGGGGACCTGAAGCTTTCTTT. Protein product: CASSGRTGGPGGPEAFF.

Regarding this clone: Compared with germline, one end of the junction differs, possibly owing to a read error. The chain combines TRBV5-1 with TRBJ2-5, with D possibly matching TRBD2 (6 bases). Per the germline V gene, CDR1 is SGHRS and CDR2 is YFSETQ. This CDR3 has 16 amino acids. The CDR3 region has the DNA TGCGCCAGCAGCTTGGAGGTGGGCGGGAACCACGAGACCCAGTACTTC. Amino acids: CASSLEVGGNHETQYF.

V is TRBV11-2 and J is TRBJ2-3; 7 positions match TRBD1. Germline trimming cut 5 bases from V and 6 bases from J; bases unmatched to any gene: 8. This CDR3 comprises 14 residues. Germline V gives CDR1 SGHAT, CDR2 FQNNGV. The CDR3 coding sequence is TGTGCCAGCAGCGATCACAGGGGTGGGGATACGCAGTATTTT. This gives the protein CASSDHRGGDTQYF. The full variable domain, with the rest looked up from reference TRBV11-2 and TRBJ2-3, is EAGVAQSPRYKIIEKRQSVAFWCNPISGHATLYWYQQILGQGPKLLIQFQNNGVVDDSQLPKDRFSAERLKGVDSTLKIQPAKLEDSAVYLCASSDHRGGDTQYFGPGTRLTVL.

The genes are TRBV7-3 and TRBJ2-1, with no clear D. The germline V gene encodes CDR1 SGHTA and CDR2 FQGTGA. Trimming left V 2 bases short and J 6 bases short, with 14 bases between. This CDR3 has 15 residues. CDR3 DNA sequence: TGTGCCAGCAGCTTAGAAGGTGGGCTGAGCAATGAGCAGTTCTTC. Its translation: CASSLEGGLSNEQFF.